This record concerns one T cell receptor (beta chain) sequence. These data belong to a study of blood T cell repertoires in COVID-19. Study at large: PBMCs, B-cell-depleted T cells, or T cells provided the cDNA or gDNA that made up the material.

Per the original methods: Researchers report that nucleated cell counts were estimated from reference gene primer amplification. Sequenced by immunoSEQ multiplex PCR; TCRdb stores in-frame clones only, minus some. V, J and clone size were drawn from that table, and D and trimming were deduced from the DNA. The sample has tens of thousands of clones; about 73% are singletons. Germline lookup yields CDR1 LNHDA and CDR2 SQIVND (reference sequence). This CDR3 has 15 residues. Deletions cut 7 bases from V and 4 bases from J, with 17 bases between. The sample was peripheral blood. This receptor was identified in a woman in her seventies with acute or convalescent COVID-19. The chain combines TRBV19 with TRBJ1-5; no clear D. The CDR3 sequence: CASNPGRGRNQPQHF. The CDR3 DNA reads TGTGCCAGTAATCCGGGCAGAGGGAGGAATCAGCCCCAGCATTTT. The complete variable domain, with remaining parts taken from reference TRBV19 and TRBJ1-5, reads DGGITQSPKYLFRKEGQNVTLSCEQNLNHDAMYWYRQDPGQGLRLIYYSQIVNDFQKGDIAEGYSVSREKKESFPLTVTSAQKNPTAFYLCASNPGRGRNQPQHFGDGTRLSIL.